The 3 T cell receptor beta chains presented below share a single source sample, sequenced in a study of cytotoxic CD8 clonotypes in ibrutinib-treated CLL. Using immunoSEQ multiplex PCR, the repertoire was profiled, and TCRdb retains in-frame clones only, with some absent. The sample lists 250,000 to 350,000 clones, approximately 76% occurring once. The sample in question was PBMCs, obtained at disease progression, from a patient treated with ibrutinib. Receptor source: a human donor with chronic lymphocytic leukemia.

The chain's CDR3 is CASSLGGQGGNQPQHF. The CDR3 region has the DNA TGTGCCAGCAGCTTGGGTGGGCAGGGGGGCAATCAGCCCCAGCATTTT. The chain combines TRBV5-4 with TRBJ1-5; 7 nucleotides agree with TRBD1. This CDR3 contains 16 residues. V lost 0 bases, J lost 2 bases, and 5 bases stayed unmatched. Germline V gene lookup returns CDR1 SGHNT and CDR2 YYREEE (reference sequence).

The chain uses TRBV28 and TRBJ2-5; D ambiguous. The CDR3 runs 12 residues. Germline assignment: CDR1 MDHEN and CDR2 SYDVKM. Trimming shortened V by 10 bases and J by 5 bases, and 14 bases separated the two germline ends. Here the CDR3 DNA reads TGTGCCATCCACAGCGTTCGGGAGACCCAGTACTTC. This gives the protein CAIHSVRETQYF.

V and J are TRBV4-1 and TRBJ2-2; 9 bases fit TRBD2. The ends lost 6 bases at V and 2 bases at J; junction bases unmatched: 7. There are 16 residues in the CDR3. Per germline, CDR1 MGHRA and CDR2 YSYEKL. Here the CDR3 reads CASRTPGLANTGELFF. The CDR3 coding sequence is TGCGCCAGCAGAACCCCGGGACTAGCCAACACCGGGGAGCTGTTTTTT.